This TCR beta chain was captured by sequencing in a study of T-cell reconstitution after alpha-beta-depleted transplantation in children. It was with unique molecular identifiers that the TCRbeta library was prepared. TCRdb redid the calling of the PCR reads with MiXCR, one entry per CDR3 protein. The sample shows more than 150,000 distinct CDR3 sequences, roughly 7.5% of them seen only once. This clonotype was found a few times. This CDR3 is 15 amino acids long. V shed 4 bases, J shed 5 bases, and the junction held 9 bases outside the gene matches. Germline V gene lookup returns CDR1 SGHRS and CDR2 YFSETQ.

The chain employs TRBV5-1 and TRBJ2-1; TRBD1 aligns across 7 bases. This receptor was obtained from a human donor who donated a stem cell graft to a child with Wiskott-Aldrich syndrome. The sample in question was PBMCs from the stem cell graft donor, obtained from the stem cell graft. The CDR3 is CASSQQGPPNNEQFF. In DNA form, the CDR3 reads TGCGCCAGCAGCCAACAGGGGCCCCCCAACAATGAGCAGTTCTTC. Combining the CDR3 with reference TRBV5-1 and TRBJ2-1 gives the whole variable domain KAGVTQTPRYLIKTRGQQVTLSCSPISGHRSVSWYQQTPGQGLQFLFEYFSETQRNKGNFPGRFSGRQFSNSRSEMNVSTLELGDSALYLCASSQQGPPNNEQFFGPGTRLTVL.